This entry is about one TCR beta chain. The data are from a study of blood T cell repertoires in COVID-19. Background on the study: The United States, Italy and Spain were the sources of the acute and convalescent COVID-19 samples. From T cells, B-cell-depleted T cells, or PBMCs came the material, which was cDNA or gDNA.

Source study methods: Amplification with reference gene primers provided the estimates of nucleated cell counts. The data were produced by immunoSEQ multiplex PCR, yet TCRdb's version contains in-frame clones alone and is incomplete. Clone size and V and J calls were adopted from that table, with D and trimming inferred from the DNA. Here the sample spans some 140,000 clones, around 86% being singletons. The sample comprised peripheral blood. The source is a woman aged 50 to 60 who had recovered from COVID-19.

The CDR3 nucleotides read TGTGCCAGCAGCTTGGAGTTTAGTAACATTCAGTACTTC. Protein sequence: CASSLEFSNIQYF. The V call is TRBV5-4, the J call TRBJ2-4; D remains ambiguous. Germline CDR1 SGHNT, CDR2 YYREEE (reference sequence). V lost 0 bases and J 7 bases, leaving 8 bases between the germline ends. There are 13 residues in the CDR3.